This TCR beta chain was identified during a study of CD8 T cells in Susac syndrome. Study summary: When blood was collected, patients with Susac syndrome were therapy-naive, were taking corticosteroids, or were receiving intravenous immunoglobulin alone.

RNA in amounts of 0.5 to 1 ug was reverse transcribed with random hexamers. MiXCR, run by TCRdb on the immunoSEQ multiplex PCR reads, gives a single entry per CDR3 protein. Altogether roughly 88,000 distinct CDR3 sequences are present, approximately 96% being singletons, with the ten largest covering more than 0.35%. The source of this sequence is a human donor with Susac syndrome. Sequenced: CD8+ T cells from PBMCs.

In DNA, the CDR3 is TGTGCCAGCGGCTCGACAGGGCCCCGTTCCTACGAGCAGTACGTC. Protein: CASGSTGPRSYEQYV. The rearrangement links TRBV7-2 to TRBJ2-7; TRBD1 aligns across 7 bases. The CDR3 sequence is 15 residues long. V lost 8 bases to trimming and J lost 1 base; unmatched junction nucleotides: 11. CDR1 SGHTA and CDR2 FQGNSA come from the germline V gene.